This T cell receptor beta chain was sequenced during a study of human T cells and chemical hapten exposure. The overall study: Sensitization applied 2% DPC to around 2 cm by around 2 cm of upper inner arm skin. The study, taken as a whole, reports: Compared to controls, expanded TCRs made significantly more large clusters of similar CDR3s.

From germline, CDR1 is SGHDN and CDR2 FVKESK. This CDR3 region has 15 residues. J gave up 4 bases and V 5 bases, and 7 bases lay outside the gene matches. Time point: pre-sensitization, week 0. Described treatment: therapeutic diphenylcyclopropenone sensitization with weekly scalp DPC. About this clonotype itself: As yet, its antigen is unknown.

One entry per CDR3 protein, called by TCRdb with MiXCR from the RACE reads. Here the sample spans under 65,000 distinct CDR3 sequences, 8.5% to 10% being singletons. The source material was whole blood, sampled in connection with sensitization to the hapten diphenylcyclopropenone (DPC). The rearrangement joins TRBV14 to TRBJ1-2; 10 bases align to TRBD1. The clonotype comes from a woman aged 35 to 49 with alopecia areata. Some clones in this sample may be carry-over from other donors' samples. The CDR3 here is CASSLPGQGSYGYTF. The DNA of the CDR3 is TGTGCCAGCAGCTTACCGGGACAGGGGAGCTATGGCTACACCTTC.